These 25 T cell receptor beta chains were sequenced from one sample in a study of beta chain features in type 1 diabetes. TCRB transcripts that were expressed got sequenced, as all of the isolated RNA had been reverse transcribed. Using immunoSEQ multiplex PCR, the repertoire was profiled, and TCRdb retains in-frame clones only, with some absent. The sample holds about 270,000 clones, 13% to 15% seen once. Sequencing was carried out using naive CD4+ T cells from blood. All receptors derive from a woman aged 40-49 years in good health.

In its sample, this clone was seen a few times. V is TRBV5-1 and J is TRBJ2-1; D may be TRBD2 (7 bases). The CDR3 length is 15 residues. Germline CDR1 SGHRS, CDR2 YFSETQ. V was cut by 0 bases and J by 7 bases, with 14 bases left in between. CDR3 sequence reads: CASSLDAGAENEQFF. As DNA, the CDR3 is TGCGCCAGCAGCTTGGACGCGGGGGCCGAGAATGAGCAGTTCTTC.

The gene calls are TRBV5-4 and TRBJ2-7, with D possibly being TRBD1 (6 bases). Deletions cut 3 bases from V and 3 bases from J, with 19 bases between. The CDR3 extends over 16 amino acids. The germline gives CDR1 SGHNT, CDR2 YYREEE (reference sequence). CDR3 sequence: CASSWVGRGNVYEQYF. The CDR3 region has the DNA TGTGCCAGCAGCTGGGTGGGCAGGGGAAATGTCTACGAGCAGTACTTC.

This clone was counted only a few times. The V and J genes are TRBV15 and TRBJ2-3; perhaps TRBD2 as D (7 bases). Germline-derived CDR1 and CDR2 are LNHNV and YYDKDF (reference sequence). Trimming cost V 0 bases and J 4 bases, with 23 bases left between them. The CDR3 covers 19 residues. In DNA form, the CDR3 reads TGTGCCACCAGCAGAGAGGCGGGCGGCTTCGGGGGGCGCGCAGATACGCAGTATTTT. Translation: CATSREAGGFGGRADTQYF.

The gene calls are TRBV9 and TRBJ1-2; 8 bases align to TRBD1. The germline V gene encodes CDR1 SGDLS and CDR2 YYNGEE. Losses at the gene ends were 3 bases for V and 7 bases for J; bases not matched to a gene: 8. This CDR3 contains 14 residues. CDR3 nucleotide sequence: TGTGCCAGCAGCGGACAGGGGAGGCTTGGTGGCTACACCTTC. Amino acid sequence: CASSGQGRLGGYTF.

The chain joins TRBV19 to TRBJ2-7; D possibly corresponds to TRBD1 (6 bases). Looked up from germline, CDR1 is LNHDA and CDR2 is SQIVND (reference sequence). The V end lost 4 bases, the J end lost 0 bases, and 10 bases lay between the germline ends. The CDR3 is made up of 14 amino acids. CDR3 protein: CASSNDRSSYEQYF. As DNA, the CDR3 is TGTGCCAGTAGTAACGACAGGAGCTCCTACGAGCAGTACTTC.

This rearrangement joins TRBV12-2 to TRBJ2-7; whether TRBD2, the table's D call, matches the DNA was not checked. TRBV12-2 is flagged as a pseudogene. The CDR3 contains 11 residues. The CDR3 loop reads CASRFTYEQYF. The CDR3 DNA follows: TGTGCAAGTCGCTTTACCTACGAGCAGTACTTC.

The sample holds a few counts of this clone. The chain recombines TRBV5-4 with TRBJ2-2, with a tentative D call TRBD1 (5 bases). V lost 1 base and J lost 4, with 8 bases in between. Germline V CDR1 and CDR2: SGHNT, YYREEE (reference sequence). The CDR3 has 14 amino acids. The CDR3 region has the DNA TGTGCCAGCAGCTTGCCAGGGCTCACCGGGGAGCTGTTTTTT. Protein sequence: CASSLPGLTGELFF.

This clone has more than one count but fewer than ten. The rearrangement links TRBV5-1 to TRBJ1-1; D is undetermined. The V end lost 4 bases, the J end lost 6 bases, and 16 bases lay between the germline ends. Germline values: CDR1 SGHRS, CDR2 YFSETQ. The length of the CDR3 is 14 residues. CDR3 DNA sequence: TGCGCCAGCAGCCAACGGACTCCCGGCGCTGAAGCTTTCTTT. Protein: CASSQRTPGAEAFF.

There are many counts of this clone. The rearrangement joins TRBV23-1 to TRBJ2-3; 9 positions match TRBD1. TRBV23-1 is an ORF, with its function uncertain. The V gene end was trimmed by 2 bases and the J gene end by 3 bases; junction bases not matched to a gene: 6. There are 16 residues in the CDR3. CDR3 in DNA: TGCGCCAGCAGTCAAAGGGACAGGGCTAAGACAGATACGCAGTATTTT. It encodes CASSQRDRAKTDTQYF.

The table lists this clone with a few counts. This chain joins TRBV19 and TRBJ1-1; no firm D call. Per germline, CDR1 LNHDA and CDR2 SQIVND (reference sequence). This CDR3 is 14 amino acids long. V was trimmed by 6 bases and J by 1 base, leaving 12 bases between them. The CDR3 is CASRDQLRNTEAFF. In DNA form, the CDR3 reads TGTGCCAGTAGAGACCAACTAAGGAACACTGAAGCTTTCTTT.

This clone has more than one count but fewer than ten. The chain recombines TRBV9 with TRBJ2-3; D not certain. CDR3 length: 13 amino acids. The germline CDR1 and CDR2 sequences are SGDLS and YYNGEE. The ends were cut back, 2 bases at V and 6 bases at J, with 10 bases in the middle. Written as DNA, the CDR3 is TGTGCCAGCAGCGTCCCCTATCCGGATACGCAGTATTTT. Its protein product is CASSVPYPDTQYF.

This clone was counted only a few times. The chain links TRBV11-2 to TRBJ2-1; TRBD1 matches at 8 bases. The CDR3 extends over 15 amino acids. Germline values: CDR1 SGHAT, CDR2 FQNNGV. V was clipped by 4 bases and J by 0 bases; unmatched bases: 2. The DNA for the CDR3 is TGTGCCAGCAGCTCCGGACAGGGCTCCTACAATGAGCAGTTCTTC. This gives the protein CASSSGQGSYNEQFF.

This clone was counted between two and nine times. The CDR3 loop is CASSLTGDRYEQYF. The CDR3 DNA reads TGTGCCAGCAGCTTGACAGGGGATCGCTACGAGCAGTACTTC. The rearrangement links TRBV5-5 to TRBJ2-7; TRBD1 matches at 7 bases. Germline CDR1 and CDR2: SGHKS and YYEKEE (reference sequence). CDR3 length: 14 residues. V lost 1 base, J lost 3 bases, and 4 bases stayed unmatched.

The chain couples TRBV5-1 to TRBJ1-5; TRBD1 matches 8 bases. The J segment lost 6 bases and the V segment lost 4 bases, leaving 9 bases of the junction unmatched. Germline CDR1 is SGHRS and CDR2 is YFSETQ. The CDR3 is 15 amino acids. The chain's CDR3 is CASSPGQGGIQPQHF. In nucleotides, the CDR3 is TGCGCCAGCAGCCCCGGACAGGGAGGAATTCAGCCCCAGCATTTT.

This chain links TRBV7-2 with TRBJ1-2; 7 nucleotides align to TRBD1. Germline V gene sequence: CDR1 SGHTA, CDR2 FQGNSA. V was pared by 2 bases and J by 4 bases, with 4 bases of the junction left unmatched. The CDR3 loop spans 14 amino acids. The CDR3 region is CASSLNQGVYGYTF. Written as DNA, the CDR3 is TGTGCCAGCAGCTTAAATCAGGGGGTCTATGGCTACACCTTC.

This clone was picked up a small number of times. This chain joins TRBV5-1 and TRBJ2-3; a possible D gene is TRBD1 (6 bases). Germline CDR1 is SGHRS and CDR2 is YFSETQ. The V and J ends lost 4 bases and 5 bases respectively, with 11 bases between them. This CDR3 region has 13 residues. CDR3 residues: CASSVQGVDTQYF. The CDR3, as DNA: TGCGCCAGCAGCGTACAGGGTGTAGATACGCAGTATTTT. The entire variable domain, with the rest obtained from reference TRBV5-1 and TRBJ2-3, is as follows: KAGVTQTPRYLIKTRGQQVTLSCSPISGHRSVSWYQQTPGQGLQFLFEYFSETQRNKGNFPGRFSGRQFSNSRSEMNVSTLELGDSALYLCASSVQGVDTQYFGPGTRLTVL.

This rearrangement joins TRBV9 to TRBJ2-3; possibly TRBD1 for D (6 bases). Germline CDR1 and CDR2: SGDLS and YYNGEE. The CDR3 is 14 residues long. V dropped 0 bases and J dropped 4 bases, with 9 bases sitting between them. The DNA of the CDR3 is TGTGCCAGCAGCGTAGCTACAGGGCCAGATACGCAGTATTTT. Amino acids: CASSVATGPDTQYF.

This clone was recorded a few times. The gene calls are TRBV2 and TRBJ2-4, with TRBD2 identical over 11 bases. The length of the CDR3 is 18 residues. J was trimmed by 0 bases and V by 4 bases; bases with no gene match: 8. The germline V gene encodes CDR1 SNHLY and CDR2 FYNNEI. This CDR3 is CASSGWTSGRGAKNIQYF. The CDR3 nucleotides are TGTGCCAGCAGTGGCTGGACTAGCGGGCGCGGAGCCAAAAACATTCAGTACTTC.

This clone has a handful of counts. The V and J genes are TRBV18 and TRBJ2-5; TRBD2 agrees at 10 bases. The length of the CDR3 is 16 residues. V shed 0 bases and J 2 bases; nucleotides not matched to a gene: 3. Germline-derived CDR1 and CDR2 are KGHSH and LQKENI. The CDR3, as DNA: TGTGCCAGCTCACCACCTAGCGGGGGGCCACAAGAGACCCAGTACTTC. It is translated as CASSPPSGGPQETQYF.

V is TRBV7-2 and J is TRBJ1-5; tentatively, D is TRBD1 (6 bases). CDR1 and CDR2 (germline): SGHTA, FQGNSA. The CDR3 loop spans 14 amino acids. Trimming removed 5 bases at V and 2 bases at J, with 10 bases between. The chain's CDR3 is CASSVEGGNQPQHF. The CDR3, as DNA: TGTGCCAGCAGCGTAGAGGGGGGCAATCAGCCCCAGCATTTT.

A single count supports this clone. The V call is TRBV30, the J call TRBJ1-3; D may be TRBD1 (5 bases). Germline V gene lookup returns CDR1 GTSNPN and CDR2 SVGIG (reference sequence). The ends were cut back, 4 bases at V and 4 bases at J, with 17 bases in the middle. This CDR3 region has 15 residues. The chain's CDR3 is CAWKADSADGNTIYF. The CDR3 nucleotides are TGTGCCTGGAAGGCCGACAGCGCCGACGGAAACACCATATATTTT.

This clone was found a few times. The chain joins TRBV1 to TRBJ2-5; the table calls TRBD1, which could not be checked here. TRBV1 counts as a pseudogene. This CDR3 has 15 amino acids. Written as DNA, the CDR3 is TGCACCAGCAGCCAAGTTCGACAGTGGCAAGAGACCCAGTACTTC. It translates to CTSSQVRQWQETQYF.

Points on this clone: The junction departs from the called germline gene at one end, perhaps through a read error. The chain couples TRBV7-7 to TRBJ2-5; D call uncertain. The CDR3 covers 13 residues. Germline V gene sequence: CDR1 SSHAT, CDR2 FNYEAQ (reference sequence). The CDR3 sequence: CASSLRLPETQYF. CDR3 nucleotides: TGTGCTAGCAGCTTACGACTCCCGGAGACCCAGTACTTC.

The chain carries TRBV7-6 and TRBJ2-5; unclear D gene. Germline lookup yields CDR1 SGHVS and CDR2 FNYEAQ. The CDR3 covers 11 residues. Trimming stripped 5 bases from V and 3 bases from J, with 4 bases between. CDR3 region: CASSPKETQYF. The CDR3 DNA follows: TGTGCCAGCAGCCCCAAAGAGACCCAGTACTTC.

This sequence joins TRBV5-1 and TRBJ2-3, with D possibly matching TRBD1 (6 bases). The CDR3 is 11 amino acids. CDR1 SGHRS and CDR2 YFSETQ come from the germline V gene. The V and J ends lost 6 bases and 9 bases respectively, with 11 bases between them. For the CDR3, the DNA is TGCGCCAGCAAGAGGGGGAGCACGCAGTATTTT. Translating gives CASKRGSTQYF.